This T cell receptor (beta chain) was recovered during a study of OX40 agonist ivuxolimab in advanced cancers. The assay was immunoSEQ multiplex PCR, and TCRdb's table has in-frame clones only and misses some. The sample has fewer than 100,000 clones, roughly 90% seen once; the top ten hold 9% to 10%. V was shortened by 0 bases and J by 5 bases, with 1 base between the two germline ends. Germline values: CDR1 MGHRA, CDR2 YSYEKL. CDR3 length equals 11 residues. The sample consisted of CD4+ or CD8+ T cells sorted from blood, taken in a trial of the OX40 agonist ivuxolimab. The receptor was derived from an adult with an advanced solid tumor such as melanoma, head and neck, liver or kidney cancer. The chain joins TRBV4-1 to TRBJ1-2; D is ambiguous. CDR3: CASSQEYGYTF. The DNA of the CDR3 is TGCGCCAGCAGCCAAGAGTATGGCTACACCTTC.